The entry below gives a single T cell receptor beta chain sequence along with its context. What it binds is not known. This specimen comes from a study of PD-1 blockade in classical Hodgkin lymphoma. Repertoires were generated with immunoSEQ multiplex PCR, while TCRdb's copy carries only in-frame clones and drops some. This table holds approximately 17,000 clones, over 60% found once. Germline V gene lookup returns CDR1 SGHRS and CDR2 YFSETQ. The CDR3 is 15 residues long. V was clipped by 0 bases and J by 8 bases; unmatched bases: 8. Stated time point: cycle 4 day 1 (C4D1), after about 6 weeks of nivolumab. Each and every patient relapsed after autologous stem cell transplantation, and patients got differing brentuximab vedotin exposure. Study-level points and caveats: Still unresolved is the cause of the repertoire differences, which may be disease activity or prior therapy.

The receptor comes from a human donor with classical Hodgkin lymphoma. The sample was peripheral blood mononuclear cells (PBMCs), taken before the fourth cycle of nivolumab. The chain uses TRBV5-1 and TRBJ2-1, with 7 bases aligning to TRBD1. The CDR3: CASSLDRGVVDEQFF. The CDR3 region has the DNA TGCGCCAGCAGCTTGGACAGGGGTGTCGTGGATGAGCAGTTCTTC.